A selection of T cell receptor beta chains follows, all from one sample in a study of shared clonotypes between healthy human individuals. Clones were sequenced by immunoSEQ multiplex PCR, and TCRdb holds only the in-frame ones, with some missing. This table has 2 million to 2.5 million clones, around 95% appearing once. Sequencing was performed on naive CD4+ T cells sorted from blood. All receptors come from a man aged 18 to 30 in good health. Both conserved end residues are part of each CDR3. A D gene is named only where the DNA matches it firmly. Expanded clones are given a class, and other clones once, few, many or no size at all.

J gene,clone size,V gene,D gene,CDR3 DNA,CDR3 protein
TRBJ2-5,-,TRBV7-2,TRBD2,TGTGCCAGCAGCTTAGGGGCGGGAGAAACAGAGACCCAGTACTTC,CASSLGAGETETQYF
TRBJ2-7,once,TRBV30,-,TGTGCCTGGCAGGGGCCAAACTCCTACGAGCAGTACTTC,CAWQGPNSYEQYF
TRBJ2-5,-,TRBV18,-,TGTGCCAGCTCACCACTTCCGGAAGAAGAGACCCAGTACTTC,CASSPLPEEETQYF
TRBJ2-1,-,TRBV6-5,TRBD2,TGTGCCAGCAGCGGGACTAGCGGGAGTTACAATGAGCAGTTCTTC,CASSGTSGSYNEQFF
TRBJ1-2,-,TRBV4-3,-,TGCGCCAGCAGCCCGCAAGTGCCATGGGGGGCGCAAGGCCTTTATGGCTACACCTTC,CASSPQVPWGAQGLYGYTF
TRBJ2-1,-,TRBV7-9,-,TGTGCCAGCAGCTTAGAATCAGACTACAATGAGCAGTTCTTC,CASSLESDYNEQFF
TRBJ2-7,-,TRBV7-8,-,TGTGCCAGCAGCTTAATTACAGTCTACGAGCAGTACTTC,CASSLITVYEQYF
TRBJ1-4,-,TRBV6-5,TRBD1,TGTGCCAGCAGCTCGACAGGGACTAATGAAAAACTGTTTTTT,CASSSTGTNEKLFF
TRBJ2-5,-,TRBV18,-,TGTGCCAGCTCCCCCTCGCAGGGAGAGACCCAGTACTTC,CASSPSQGETQYF
TRBJ1-1,-,TRBV19,-,TGTGCCAGCGTTAAAAAGGGAAAACACACTGAAGCTTTCTTT,CASVKKGKHTEAFF
TRBJ2-7,-,TRBV5-4,TRBD2,TGTGCCAGCAGCTTTCCCGGGCTAGCGGGGACTCACGAGCAGTACTTC,CASSFPGLAGTHEQYF
TRBJ2-7,-,TRBV6-6,TRBD1,TGTGCCAGCAGTTATGACAGGGGTTCAGAAGAGCAGTACTTC,CASSYDRGSEEQYF
TRBJ2-3,-,TRBV2,-,TGTGCCAGCAGACCGACGGGGGGCGGCACAGATACGCAGTATTTT,CASRPTGGGTDTQYF
TRBJ1-1,-,TRBV19,-,TGTGCCAGTAGTATAGCACTGAACACTGAAGCTTTCTTT,CASSIALNTEAFF
TRBJ1-3,-,TRBV9,-,TGTGCCAGCAGCCGCTCCGCTTCTGGAAACACCATATATTTT,CASSRSASGNTIYF
TRBJ2-7,-,TRBV6-6,-,TGTGCCAGCAGTTACTCGGCCCCGTACGAGCAGTACTTC,CASSYSAPYEQYF
TRBJ2-7,-,TRBV4-3,-,TGCGCCAGCAGCCAAGAGGGGGGTTACGAGCAGTACTTC,CASSQEGGYEQYF
TRBJ1-1,few,TRBV18,-,TGTGCCAGCTCACCGCACAGGGACACTGAAGCTTTCTTT,CASSPHRDTEAFF
TRBJ1-6,-,TRBV4-1,TRBD1,TGCGCCAGCAGCCGGCCGCTCCGACAGGGGAACGAAAAAGGAGGAAATTCACCCCTCCACTTT,CASSRPLRQGNEKGGNSPLHF
TRBJ2-7,-,TRBV5-6,TRBD1,TGTGCCAGCAGCTTGGGGGGACAGAGCCTTCCCTACGAGCAGTACTTC,CASSLGGQSLPYEQYF
TRBJ1-1,-,TRBV6-5,-,TGTGCCAGCTCAGGTTGGGGGAACACTGAAGCTTTCTTT,CASSGWGNTEAFF
TRBJ1-4,-,TRBV9,TRBD1,TGTGCCAGCAGCGTAGGGGGGACAGTTGAAAAACTGTTTTTT,CASSVGGTVEKLFF
TRBJ2-5,-,TRBV2,-,TGTGCCAGCAGTGAAGGGCCGGTACTGGAGACCCAGTACTTC,CASSEGPVLETQYF
TRBJ2-5,-,TRBV6-6,-,TGTGCCAGCAGCGACCGGGACACCGGCGAGACCCAGTACTTC,CASSDRDTGETQYF
TRBJ2-7,-,TRBV9,-,TGTGCCAGCAGCGTCGAGCAGTACTTC,CASSVEQYF
TRBJ1-2,-,TRBV6-1,TRBD1,TGTGCCAGCATGGGACAGGGGGCTTATGGCTACACCTTC,CASMGQGAYGYTF
TRBJ1-6,-,TRBV6-1,-,TGTGCCAGCAGTGAAGTGGGATTAGGGACACCCCTCCACTTT,CASSEVGLGTPLHF
TRBJ2-2,-,TRBV10-1,TRBD1,TGCGCCAGCAGTGAGTCGCGACAGGGGAACACCGGGGAGCTGTTTTTT,CASSESRQGNTGELFF
TRBJ1-1,once,TRBV30,-,TGTGCCTGGAGCACGAACACTGAAGCTTTCTTT,CAWSTNTEAFF